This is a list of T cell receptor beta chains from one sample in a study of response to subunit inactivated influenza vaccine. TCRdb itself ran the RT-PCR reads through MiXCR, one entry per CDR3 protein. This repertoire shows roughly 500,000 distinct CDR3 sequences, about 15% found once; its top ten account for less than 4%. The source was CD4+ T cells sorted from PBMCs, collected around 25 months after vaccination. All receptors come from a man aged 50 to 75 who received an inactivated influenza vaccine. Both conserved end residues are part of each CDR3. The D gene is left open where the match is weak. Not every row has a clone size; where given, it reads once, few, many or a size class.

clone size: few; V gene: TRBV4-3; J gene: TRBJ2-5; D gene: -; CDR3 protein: CASSQESRGRETQYF; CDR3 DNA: TGCGCCAGCAGCCAAGAAAGCCGGGGACGGGAGACCCAGTACTTC
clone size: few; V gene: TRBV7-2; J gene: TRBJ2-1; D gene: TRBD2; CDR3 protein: CASSATGTSPYNEQFF; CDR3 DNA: TGTGCCAGCAGCGCCACCGGGACTAGTCCCTACAATGAGCAGTTCTTC
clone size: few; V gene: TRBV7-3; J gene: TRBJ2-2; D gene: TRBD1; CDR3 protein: CASSAINRDRGPLRSGELFF; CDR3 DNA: TGTGCCAGCAGCGCAATCAACCGGGACAGGGGGCCCCTCAGGTCCGGGGAGCTGTTTTTT
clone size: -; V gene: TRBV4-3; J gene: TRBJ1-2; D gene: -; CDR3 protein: CASSQRYTGIDGYTF; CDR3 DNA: TGCGCCAGCAGCCAGAGATACACAGGGATCGATGGCTACACCTTC
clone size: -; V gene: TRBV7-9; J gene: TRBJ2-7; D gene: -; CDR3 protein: CASSLMSRGEQYF; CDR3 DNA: TGTGCCAGCAGCTTAATGTCCCGGGGCGAGCAGTACTTC
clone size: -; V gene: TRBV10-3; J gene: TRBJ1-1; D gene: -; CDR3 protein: CAISPAPTQNTEAFF; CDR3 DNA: TGTGCCATCAGCCCGGCCCCGACACAGAACACTGAAGCTTTCTTT
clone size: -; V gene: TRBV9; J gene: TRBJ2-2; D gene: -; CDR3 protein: CASRFGSPNTGELFF; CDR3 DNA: TGTGCCAGCAGGTTCGGAAGTCCGAACACCGGGGAGCTGTTTTTT
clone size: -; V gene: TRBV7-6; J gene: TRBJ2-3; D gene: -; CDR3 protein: CASSLGGPIDTQYF; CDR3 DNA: TGTGCCAGCAGCTTGGGGGGGCCAATAGATACGCAGTATTTT
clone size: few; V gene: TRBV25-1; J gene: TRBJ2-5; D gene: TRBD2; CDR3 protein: CASGALAPETQYF; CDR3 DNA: TGTGCCAGCGGCGCACTAGCGCCAGAGACCCAGTACTTC
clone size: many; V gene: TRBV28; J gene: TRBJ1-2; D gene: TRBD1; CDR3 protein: CADRGQDYGYTF; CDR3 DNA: TGTGCTGACCGCGGACAGGACTATGGCTACACCTTC
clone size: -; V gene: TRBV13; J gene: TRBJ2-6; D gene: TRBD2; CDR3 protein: CASRGMDSGRTGANVLTF; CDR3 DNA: TGTGCCAGCCGGGGGATGGATAGCGGGAGAACTGGGGCCAACGTCCTGACTTTC
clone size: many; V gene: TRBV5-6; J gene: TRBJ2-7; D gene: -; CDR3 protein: CASSLAGRTYEQYF; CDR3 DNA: TGTGCCAGCAGCTTGGCCGGCAGAACCTACGAGCAGTACTTC
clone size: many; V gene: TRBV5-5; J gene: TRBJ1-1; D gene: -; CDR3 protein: CASSLGGLNTEAFF; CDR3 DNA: TGTGCCAGCAGCTTGGGCGGTTTGAACACTGAAGCTTTCTTT
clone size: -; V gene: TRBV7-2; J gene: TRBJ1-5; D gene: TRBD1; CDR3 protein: CASSLTTGFNNHPQHF; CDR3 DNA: TGTGCCAGCAGCCTAACGACAGGGTTTAACAATCATCCCCAGCATTTT
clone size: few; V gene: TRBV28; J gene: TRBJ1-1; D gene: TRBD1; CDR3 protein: CASRSHQGGNTEAFF; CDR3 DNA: TGTGCCAGCAGGTCGCATCAGGGGGGGAACACTGAAGCTTTCTTT
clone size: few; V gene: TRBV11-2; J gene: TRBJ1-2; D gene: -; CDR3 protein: CASSRFHYDSENYGYTF; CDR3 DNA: TGTGCCAGCAGCCGTTTCCACTATGACAGCGAAAACTATGGCTACACCTTC
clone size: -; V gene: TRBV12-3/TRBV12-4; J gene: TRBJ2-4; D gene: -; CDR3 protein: CASSSQSSIAKNIQYF; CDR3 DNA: TGTGCCAGCAGTTCACAGTCATCCATAGCCAAAAACATTCAGTACTTC